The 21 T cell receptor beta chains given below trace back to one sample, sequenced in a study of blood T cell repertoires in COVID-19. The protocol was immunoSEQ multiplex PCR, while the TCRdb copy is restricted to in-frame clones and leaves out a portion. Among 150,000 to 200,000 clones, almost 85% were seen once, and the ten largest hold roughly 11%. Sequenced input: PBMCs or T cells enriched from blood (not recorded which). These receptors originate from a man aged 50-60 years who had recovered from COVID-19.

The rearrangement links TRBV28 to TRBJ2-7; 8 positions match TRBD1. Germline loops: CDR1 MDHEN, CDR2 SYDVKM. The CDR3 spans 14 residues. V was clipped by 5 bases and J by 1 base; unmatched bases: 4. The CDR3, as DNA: TGTGCCAGCAGTCGACAGGGGATATCCTACGAGCAGTACTTC. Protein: CASSRQGISYEQYF.

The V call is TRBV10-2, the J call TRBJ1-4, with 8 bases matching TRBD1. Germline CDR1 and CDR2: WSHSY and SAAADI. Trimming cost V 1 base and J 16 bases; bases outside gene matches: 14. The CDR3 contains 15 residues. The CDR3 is CASSELTGTGSKPFF. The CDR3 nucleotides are TGCGCCAGCAGTGAGTTGACCGGGACAGGCAGTAAGCCGTTTTTT.

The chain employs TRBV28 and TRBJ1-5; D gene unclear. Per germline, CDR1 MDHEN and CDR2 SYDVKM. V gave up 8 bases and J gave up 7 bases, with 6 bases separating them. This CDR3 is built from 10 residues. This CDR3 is CASGHQPQHF. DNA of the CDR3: TGTGCCAGCGGCCACCAGCCCCAGCATTTT.

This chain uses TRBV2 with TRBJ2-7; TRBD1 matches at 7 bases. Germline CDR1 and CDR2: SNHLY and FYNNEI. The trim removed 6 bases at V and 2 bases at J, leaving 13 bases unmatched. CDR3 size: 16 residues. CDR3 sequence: CASRRDSRVAPYEQYF. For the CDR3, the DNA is TGTGCCAGCAGGAGGGACAGTAGGGTGGCCCCCTACGAGCAGTACTTC.

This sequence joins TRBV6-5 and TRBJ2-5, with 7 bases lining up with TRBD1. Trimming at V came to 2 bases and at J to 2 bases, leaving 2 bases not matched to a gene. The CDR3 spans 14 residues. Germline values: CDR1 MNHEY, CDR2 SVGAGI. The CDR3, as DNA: TGTGCCAGCAGTTACAGCAGGGGGCAAGAGACCCAGTACTTC. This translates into CASSYSRGQETQYF.

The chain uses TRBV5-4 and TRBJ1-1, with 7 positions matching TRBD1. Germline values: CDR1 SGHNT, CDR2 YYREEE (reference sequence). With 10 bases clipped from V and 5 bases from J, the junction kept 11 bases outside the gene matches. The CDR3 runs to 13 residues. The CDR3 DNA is TGTGCCCCCGGGGGCAGGGGGGATACTGAAGCTTTCTTT. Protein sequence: CAPGGRGDTEAFF.

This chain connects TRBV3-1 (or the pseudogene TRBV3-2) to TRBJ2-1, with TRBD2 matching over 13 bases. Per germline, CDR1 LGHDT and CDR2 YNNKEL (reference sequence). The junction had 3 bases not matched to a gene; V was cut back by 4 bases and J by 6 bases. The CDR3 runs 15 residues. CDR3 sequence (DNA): TGTGCCAGCAGCCCGACTAGCGGGGGGACCAATGAGCAGTTCTTC. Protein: CASSPTSGGTNEQFF.

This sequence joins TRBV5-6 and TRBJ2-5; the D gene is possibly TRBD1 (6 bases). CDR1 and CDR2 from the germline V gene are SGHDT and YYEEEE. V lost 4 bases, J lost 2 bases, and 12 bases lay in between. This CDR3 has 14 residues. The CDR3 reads CASSLTGSQETQYF. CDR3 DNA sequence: TGTGCCAGCAGCCTGACAGGCTCACAAGAGACCCAGTACTTC.

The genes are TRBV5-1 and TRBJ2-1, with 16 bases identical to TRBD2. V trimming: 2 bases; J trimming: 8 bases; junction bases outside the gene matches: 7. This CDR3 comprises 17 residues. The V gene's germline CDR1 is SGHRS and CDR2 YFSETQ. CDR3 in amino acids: CASSLLAGTSGGDEQFF. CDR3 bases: TGCGCCAGCAGCTTACTAGCCGGGACTAGCGGGGGGGATGAGCAGTTCTTC.

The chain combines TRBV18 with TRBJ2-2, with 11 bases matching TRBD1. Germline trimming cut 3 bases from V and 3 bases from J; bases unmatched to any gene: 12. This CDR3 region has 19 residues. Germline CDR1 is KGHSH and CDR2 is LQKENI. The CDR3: CASSPGLGQGARDTGELFF. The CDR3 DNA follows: TGTGCCAGCTCACCCGGCCTCGGACAGGGGGCTCGGGACACCGGGGAGCTGTTTTTT.

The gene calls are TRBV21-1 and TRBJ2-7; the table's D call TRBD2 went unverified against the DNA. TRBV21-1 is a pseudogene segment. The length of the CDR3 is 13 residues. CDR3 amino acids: CASSKEAGIEQYF. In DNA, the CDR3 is TGTGCCAGCAGCAAAGAGGCGGGTATCGAGCAGTACTTC.

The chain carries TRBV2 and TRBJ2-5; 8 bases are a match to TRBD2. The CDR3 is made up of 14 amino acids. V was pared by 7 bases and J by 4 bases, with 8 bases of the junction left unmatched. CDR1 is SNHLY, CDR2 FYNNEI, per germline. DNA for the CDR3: TGTGCCAGCAACCCCGGGAGGGCCTCAGAGACCCAGTACTTC. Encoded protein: CASNPGRASETQYF.

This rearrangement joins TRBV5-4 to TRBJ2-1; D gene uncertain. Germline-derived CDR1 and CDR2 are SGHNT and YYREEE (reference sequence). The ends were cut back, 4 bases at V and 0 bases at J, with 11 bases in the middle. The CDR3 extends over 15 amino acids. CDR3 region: CASSPEQNSYNEQFF. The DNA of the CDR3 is TGTGCCAGCAGCCCCGAACAGAACTCCTACAATGAGCAGTTCTTC.

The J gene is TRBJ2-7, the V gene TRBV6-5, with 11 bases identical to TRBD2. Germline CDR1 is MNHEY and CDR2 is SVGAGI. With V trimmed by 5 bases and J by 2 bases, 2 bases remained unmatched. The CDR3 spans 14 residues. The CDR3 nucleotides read TGTGCCAGCAGTACTAGCGGGGGAGCCTACGAGCAGTACTTC. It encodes CASSTSGGAYEQYF.

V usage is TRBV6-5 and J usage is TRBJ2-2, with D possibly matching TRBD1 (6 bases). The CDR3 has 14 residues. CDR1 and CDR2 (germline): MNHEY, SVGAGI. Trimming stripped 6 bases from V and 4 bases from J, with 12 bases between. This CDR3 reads CASRPGQITGELFF. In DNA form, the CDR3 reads TGTGCCAGCAGGCCGGGACAAATCACCGGGGAGCTGTTTTTT.

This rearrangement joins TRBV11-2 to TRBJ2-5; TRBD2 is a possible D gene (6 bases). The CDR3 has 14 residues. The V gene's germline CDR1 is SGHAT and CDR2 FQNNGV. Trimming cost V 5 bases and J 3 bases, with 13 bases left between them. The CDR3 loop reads CASSRERGKETQYF. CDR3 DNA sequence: TGTGCCAGCAGCCGCGAGCGCGGGAAAGAGACCCAGTACTTC.

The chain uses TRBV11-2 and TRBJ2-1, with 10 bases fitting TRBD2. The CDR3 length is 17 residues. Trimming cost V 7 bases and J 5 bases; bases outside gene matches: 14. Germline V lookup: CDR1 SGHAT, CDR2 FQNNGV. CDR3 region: CASNRLPGLAPNNEQFF. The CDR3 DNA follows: TGTGCCAGCAACCGACTTCCGGGACTAGCGCCCAACAATGAGCAGTTCTTC.

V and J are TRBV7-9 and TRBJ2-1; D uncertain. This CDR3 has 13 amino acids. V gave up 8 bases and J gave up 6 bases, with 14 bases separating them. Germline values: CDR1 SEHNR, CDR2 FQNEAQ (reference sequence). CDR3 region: CASLNKTGNEQFF. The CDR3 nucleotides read TGTGCCAGCCTCAATAAAACCGGCAATGAGCAGTTCTTC.

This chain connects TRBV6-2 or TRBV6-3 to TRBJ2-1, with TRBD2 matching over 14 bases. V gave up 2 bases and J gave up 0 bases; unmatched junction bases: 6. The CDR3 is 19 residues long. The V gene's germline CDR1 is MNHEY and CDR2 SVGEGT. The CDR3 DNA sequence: TGTGCCAGCAGTTACGACGGACTAGCGGGGGGTTACTCCTACAATGAGCAGTTCTTC. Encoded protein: CASSYDGLAGGYSYNEQFF.

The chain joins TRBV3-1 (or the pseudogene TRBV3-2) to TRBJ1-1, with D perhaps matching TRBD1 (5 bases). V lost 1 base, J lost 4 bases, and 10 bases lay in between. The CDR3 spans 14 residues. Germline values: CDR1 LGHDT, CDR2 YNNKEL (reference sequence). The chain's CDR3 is CASSQVVGGTEAFF. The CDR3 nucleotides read TGTGCCAGCAGCCAAGTGGTCGGGGGCACTGAAGCTTTCTTT.

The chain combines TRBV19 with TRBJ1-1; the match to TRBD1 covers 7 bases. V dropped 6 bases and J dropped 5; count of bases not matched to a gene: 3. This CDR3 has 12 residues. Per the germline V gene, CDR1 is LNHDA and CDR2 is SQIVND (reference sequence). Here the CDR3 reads CASRSGGTEAFF. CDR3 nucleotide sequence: TGTGCCAGTAGATCAGGGGGGACTGAAGCTTTCTTT.